The following is a T cell receptor (beta chain) sequence with its context. The table came from immunoSEQ multiplex PCR; TCRdb's copy has only in-frame clones and leaves some out. This table has a few hundred thousand clones, roughly nine tenths appearing once. This record belongs to a study of blood T cell repertoires in COVID-19. Background on the study: Acute-phase and convalescent COVID-19 samples originated in the United States, Italy and Spain. Sources were T cells, B-cell-depleted T cells, or PBMCs; the material itself was cDNA or gDNA.

Participants were placed into cohorts based on the clinical history they reported. The germline gives CDR1 KGHDR, CDR2 SFDVKD. The CDR3 runs to 13 residues. The ends were cut back, 2 bases at V and 9 bases at J, with 7 bases in the middle. J is TRBJ1-6 and V is TRBV24-1; no reliable D call. The clonotype originates from an older woman who had recovered from COVID-19. Sample: PBMCs or T cells enriched from blood (not recorded which). The CDR3 nucleotides read TGTGCCACCAGTGATTCCGCGTTTTCACCCCTCCACTTT. Its protein is CATSDSAFSPLHF.